The following is a T cell receptor (beta chain) sequence with its context. This clonotype has a count of ten or more. The antigen it recognizes is unknown. Per-nucleotide qualities are absent, and no much larger clonotype sits a single base away. Library method: RACE. Sequencing took place on a NextSeq 500. Library preparation attached unique molecular identifiers to individual cDNA molecules for quantitative, reproducible TCR counting. For every blood RNA sample, sequencing covered both the TCR alpha and TCR beta chains. The study's processing was this. Samples had a median of about 96,000 TCRs, with a range from about 23,224 to 700,000. The Decombinator software suite was used to annotate the V, J and CDR3 of the TCR reads. Every sample was subsampled to the same number of TCRs (28,000) for the PS versus PT1 abundance plots. Expanded TCRs were defined as absent before sensitization and observed at least eight times at the 2-week time point. The public reads were reprocessed in TCRdb via fastp at Q25 and MiXCR, keeping in-frame beta chains. For every CDR3 protein sequence, its rows merge into one entry that carries the most common genes and DNA. These V and J calls rely on TCRdb rather than the paper's analysis. The sample has roughly 380,000 distinct CDR3 sequences on record, under 6.5% of them singletons. The top ten clonotypes cover roughly 5.4% of the sample.

These data belong to a study of human T cells and chemical hapten exposure (dated by TCRdb to the early 2020s). Study-wide context: For sensitization, 2% DPC in acetone was applied to a 2 cm by 2 cm area of upper inner arm skin. Patch testing was done on the upper back using Finn chambers containing 0.01% DPC, and results were scored after 6 days according to International Contact Dermatitis Research Group standards. The mostly female patient cohort included alopecia areata with under or over 50% scalp involvement, alopecia totalis and alopecia universalis. Blood was sampled from patients pre-sensitization (week 0) and at 2, 6 and about 24 weeks after DPC sensitization. The libraries were sequenced as a pool, and the TCR yield per sample differed mostly because of small variations in library volumes within the pool. Peripheral blood TCR repertoire changes were tracked in vivo in alopecia patients during primary and secondary sensitization to the hapten diphenylcyclopropenone (DPC). Throughout the approximately 24-week study period, patients were also given weekly therapeutic DPC doses on the scalp. For TCR sequencing, blood came from over 25 alopecia patients at anywhere from one to four time points (pre-sensitization, 2, 6 and 24 weeks).

General findings and caveats noted by the study authors: After repeated subsampling, changes were observed in the strength of the expansion versus patch-test correlation and in the threshold at which the correlation became significant. The number of TCRs above 1 in 1000 frequency did not change with DPC sensitization; there was no evidence of global repertoire structure alterations. Patch test score correlated positively with the number of PT1 expanded TCRs, reaching significance at thresholds 8, 16 and 32 but not at 4. Compared with pre-sensitization or healthy control sets, expanded TCRs formed significantly more large CDR3 similarity clusters, which is consistent with antigen-driven responses. Because every patient had alopecia, a presumed autoimmune disease, the patients' immune response might differ from that of healthy individuals.

Read against the paper, the sample's time point label means: patch test 2, 6 weeks after DPC sensitization. Per the publication, the treatment or condition label means: therapeutic diphenylcyclopropenone sensitization with weekly scalp DPC. At every patch-test visit, the blood draw took place before the patch test was put on. Patients were considered eligible if aged 18 to 70, diagnosed with alopecia and deemed suitable for DPC therapy, and patients were excluded if pregnant. Total RNA was extracted from unfractionated whole blood that had been collected in Tempus Blood RNA tubes. This material consisted of whole blood, taken in connection with sensitization to the hapten diphenylcyclopropenone (DPC). The source is a woman younger than 30 with alopecia areata. Some clones in this sample may be carry-over from other donors' samples.

CDR3 reads: CASSFSATDTQYF. Here is the DNA: TGTGCCAGCAGCTTTAGTGCCACAGATACGCAGTATTTT. The chain is encoded by TRBV5-6 joined to TRBJ2-3; the D gene identity is not certain. Including cysteine and phenylalanine, the CDR3 has 13 amino acids. Just CDR3 DNA is preserved here, 39 bases in frame from base 1. V lost 2 bases and J lost 2 bases; the stretch between them is 6 bases long. According to the germline V gene, CDR1 reads SGHDT and CDR2 reads YYEEEE.